This TCR beta chain was sequenced for a study of molecular identifiers for immune sequencing clone quantification. Study results and caveats: Whereas naive cells kept under 1% of molecules in clones above 20 RNA copies, such clones held over 98% in effectors. Spike-in Jurkat TCR RNA from a single cell reportedly registered among about a million naive cells.

Using its own MiXCR run on the PCR reads, TCRdb lists one record per CDR3 protein. The table has about 640,000 distinct CDR3 sequences, nearly 20% seen once. The junction had 6 bases not matched to a gene; V was cut back by 4 bases and J by 0 bases. The CDR3 covers 17 residues. Germline values: CDR1 SEHNR, CDR2 FQNEAQ (reference sequence). A word on this clonotype: Its specificity is unknown.

The TCR originated in a human donor in good health. Some libraries in this study had Jurkat cell RNA spiked in. J is TRBJ2-1 and V is TRBV7-9; TRBD2 matches at 10 bases. The specimen was naive CD8+ T cells from blood, with Jurkat cell RNA spiked in. Subset given: FACS-sorted CD8+CD4-CCR7+CD45RA+ naive T cells. CDR3 DNA sequence: TGTGCCAGCAGCTCTACGACTAGCGGGCCCTCCTACAATGAGCAGTTCTTC. It encodes CASSSTTSGPSYNEQFF.